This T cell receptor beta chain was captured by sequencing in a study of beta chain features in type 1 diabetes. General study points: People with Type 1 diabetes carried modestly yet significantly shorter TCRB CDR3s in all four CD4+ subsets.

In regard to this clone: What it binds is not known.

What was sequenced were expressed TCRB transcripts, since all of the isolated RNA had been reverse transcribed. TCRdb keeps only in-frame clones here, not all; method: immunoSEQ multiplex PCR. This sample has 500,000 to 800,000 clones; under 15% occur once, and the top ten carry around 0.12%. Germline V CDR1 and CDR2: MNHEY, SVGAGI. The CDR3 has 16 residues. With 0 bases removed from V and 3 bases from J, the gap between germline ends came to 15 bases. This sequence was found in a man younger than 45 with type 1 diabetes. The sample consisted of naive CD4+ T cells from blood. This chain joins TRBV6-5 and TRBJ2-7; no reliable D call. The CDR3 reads CASSYSAQVGLYEQYF. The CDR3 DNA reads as TGTGCCAGCAGTTACTCAGCGCAGGTTGGCCTCTACGAGCAGTACTTC.